This T cell receptor (beta chain) was documented in a study of shared clonotypes between healthy human individuals. Study conclusions and caveats: Sequencing depth was expected to influence donor clonotype sharing.

CD4+ cells underwent separation, giving CD45RA+ naive and CD45RA-negative memory subsets. CDR1 and CDR2 from the germline V gene are SGHNT and YENEEA. This CDR3 spans 13 amino acids. The V end lost 2 bases, the J end lost 2 bases, and 5 bases lay between the germline ends. Sorted subsets were amplified in replicate PCRs using around 0.2 ug DNA, tens of thousands of T cell genomes. Libraries were prepared by immunoSEQ multiplex PCR; TCRdb keeps only in-frame clonotypes and omits some of them. The table lists under 600,000 clones, approximately 97% of them singletons. In regard to this clone: Its antigen is not known.

The origin of this receptor is a woman aged 25 to 39 in good health. The chain links TRBV11-3 to TRBJ2-3; no clear D. The source material was naive CD4+ T cells sorted from blood. Subset in this sample: CD45RA+ positively selected. This CDR3 is CASSLSDTDTQYF. For the CDR3, the DNA is TGTGCCAGCAGCTTATCGGACACAGATACGCAGTATTTT.